Below are 5 T cell receptor beta chains sequenced from a single sample in a study of T cell responses to AZD1222 COVID-19 vaccine. The assay was immunoSEQ multiplex PCR, and TCRdb's table has in-frame clones only and misses some. The data show roughly 97,000 clones, around 88% seen once. The sample here was peripheral blood, taken on day 0 of AZD1222 vaccination. The receptors here all came from an adult in good health.

The CDR3 coding sequence is TGCGCCAGCAGCCCCCGGGACAGGGGGTGGACTAATGAAAAACTGTTTTTT. It encodes CASSPRDRGWTNEKLFF. V is TRBV4-1 and J is TRBJ1-4; 11 bases line up with TRBD1. Germline V CDR1 and CDR2: MGHRA, YSYEKL. V lost 4 bases to trimming and J lost 2 bases; unmatched junction nucleotides: 6. The length of the CDR3 is 17 residues.

The genes are TRBV3-1 (or the pseudogene TRBV3-2) and TRBJ2-7, with D tentatively TRBD1 (5 bases). The CDR3 sequence is 14 residues long. CDR1 LGHDT and CDR2 YNNKEL come from the germline V gene (reference sequence). V lost 7 bases, J lost 0 bases, and 13 bases lay in between. CDR3 sequence: CASTWGQSSYEQYF. The CDR3 coding sequence is TGTGCCAGCACCTGGGGCCAGAGCTCCTACGAGCAGTACTTC.

The chain is built from TRBV3-1 (or the pseudogene TRBV3-2) and TRBJ1-2; a weak D match, TRBD1 (5 bases). The CDR3 sequence is 13 residues long. Trimming stripped 0 bases from V and 7 bases from J, with 9 bases between. Germline CDR1 reads LGHDT; CDR2 reads YNNKEL (reference sequence). CDR3 nucleotides: TGTGCCAGCAGCCAAGACGGGGGGATTGGCTACACCTTC. Translating gives CASSQDGGIGYTF.

The CDR3 nucleotides read TGCGCCAGCAGCTTGGACGGGACAGGGGCGGAAGCTTTCTTT. This encodes CASSLDGTGAEAFF. The chain uses TRBV5-1 and TRBJ1-1; 10 bases map to TRBD1. There are 14 residues in the CDR3. V was pared by 0 bases and J by 8 bases, with 4 bases of the junction left unmatched. Germline V CDR1 and CDR2: SGHRS, YFSETQ.

V and J are TRBV7-2 and TRBJ2-7, with D unclear. The V end was cut by 6 bases, the J end by 3 bases, with 6 bases between. The CDR3 is made up of 11 amino acids. Germline CDR1 is SGHTA and CDR2 is FQGNSA. The CDR3 sequence: CASRRNYEQYF. The CDR3 region has the DNA TGTGCCAGCAGACGGAACTACGAGCAGTACTTC.